Listed below are T cell receptor beta chains from one sample, sequenced in a study of blood T cell repertoires in COVID-19. The assay was immunoSEQ multiplex PCR, and TCRdb's table has in-frame clones only and misses some. The sample yields under 55,000 clones, around 85% seen once. Sequenced material: peripheral blood. These TCRs come from a human donor in a cohort sampled during active COVID-19. The conserved cysteine and the conserved F or W are not part of the CDR3 here. Rows give clone size only sometimes, using once, few, many, or a class for an expanded clone.

clone size: NA
V gene: TRBV11-2
J gene: TRBJ1-2
CDR3 protein: ASSLNARGRFYGYT

clone size: NA
V gene: TRBV20-1
J gene: TRBJ1-2
CDR3 protein: SASLGVNYGYT

clone size: once
V gene: TRBV28
J gene: TRBJ1-5
CDR3 protein: ASGRTASNQPQH

clone size: once
V gene: TRBV6-2/TRBV6-3
J gene: TRBJ2-5
CDR3 protein: ASSPGRQANSKFQETQY

clone size: NA
V gene: TRBV19
J gene: TRBJ2-3
CDR3 protein: ASSIGGTDTQY

clone size: once
V gene: TRBV5-1
J gene: TRBJ2-1
CDR3 protein: ASSLSGTTSYNEQF

clone size: NA
V gene: TRBV5-4
J gene: TRBJ1-4
CDR3 protein: VSSLYGGEKLF

clone size: NA
V gene: TRBV29-1
J gene: TRBJ2-7
CDR3 protein: SVAVVSYEQY

clone size: NA
V gene: TRBV3-1/TRBV3-2
J gene: TRBJ1-1
CDR3 protein: ASSHDRGEAF

clone size: once
V gene: TRBV7-2
J gene: TRBJ2-3
CDR3 protein: ASSPWAGDRTDTQY

clone size: NA
V gene: TRBV11-2
J gene: TRBJ2-5
CDR3 protein: ASTLGGRQETQY

clone size: NA
V gene: TRBV27
J gene: TRBJ1-4
CDR3 protein: ASRGGLDEKLF

clone size: once
V gene: TRBV6-6
J gene: TRBJ1-2
CDR3 protein: ASSNLQGAVYGYT

clone size: NA
V gene: TRBV19
J gene: TRBJ2-3
CDR3 protein: ASSRYPDTQY

clone size: NA
V gene: TRBV7-2
J gene: TRBJ1-2
CDR3 protein: ASSSQGINYGYT

clone size: NA
V gene: TRBV5-4
J gene: TRBJ2-1
CDR3 protein: ASSRTGEQF

clone size: NA
V gene: TRBV5-1
J gene: TRBJ2-2
CDR3 protein: ASSLAGGAVAGGTGELF

clone size: NA
V gene: TRBV19
J gene: TRBJ2-6
CDR3 protein: ASSSTGEAAGANVLT

clone size: few
V gene: TRBV13
J gene: TRBJ2-7
CDR3 protein: ASSYRTSGSYEQY

clone size: NA
V gene: TRBV5-1
J gene: TRBJ2-7
CDR3 protein: ASSLEVGGAYSYEQY

clone size: once
V gene: TRBV5-1
J gene: TRBJ2-1
CDR3 protein: ASRNPSESSYNEQF

clone size: NA
V gene: TRBV5-1
J gene: TRBJ1-1
CDR3 protein: ASSSADRWFDAF

clone size: NA
V gene: TRBV5-1
J gene: TRBJ2-2
CDR3 protein: ASSFFTSGGATGELF

clone size: few
V gene: TRBV18
J gene: TRBJ1-5
CDR3 protein: ASSSVNRGNQPQH

clone size: NA
V gene: TRBV6-2/TRBV6-3
J gene: TRBJ2-4
CDR3 protein: ASSYPGSIAKNIQY

clone size: NA
V gene: TRBV6-5
J gene: TRBJ1-1
CDR3 protein: ASSLHRATEAF

clone size: once
V gene: TRBV10-2
J gene: TRBJ2-7
CDR3 protein: ASSGASGVTYEQY

clone size: NA
V gene: TRBV5-8
J gene: TRBJ2-5
CDR3 protein: ASRREETQY

clone size: NA
V gene: TRBV7-9
J gene: TRBJ2-3
CDR3 protein: ASSPTLLARTSTDTQY

clone size: few
V gene: TRBV30
J gene: TRBJ1-1
CDR3 protein: AWSASIHTRVRGTEAF

clone size: NA
V gene: TRBV7-2
J gene: NA
CDR3 protein: ASTPWEATSYEQY

clone size: NA
V gene: TRBV23-1
J gene: TRBJ2-4
CDR3 protein: ASSQYPSSGTGRSQRAKNIQY

clone size: once
V gene: TRBV6-5
J gene: TRBJ1-1
CDR3 protein: ASSYFRGTGAF

clone size: NA
V gene: TRBV29-1
J gene: TRBJ2-5
CDR3 protein: SAEWGESQY

clone size: NA
V gene: TRBV19
J gene: TRBJ1-5
CDR3 protein: ASKPNRGGNQPQH

clone size: NA
V gene: TRBV18
J gene: TRBJ2-3
CDR3 protein: ASSPGLAGFTDTQY

clone size: NA
V gene: TRBV27
J gene: TRBJ1-6
CDR3 protein: ASSMGTGGGSPLH

clone size: NA
V gene: TRBV5-4
J gene: TRBJ1-1
CDR3 protein: ASSFAGMNTEAF

clone size: NA
V gene: TRBV28
J gene: TRBJ2-1
CDR3 protein: ASTSYSGRALDEQF

clone size: NA
V gene: TRBV28
J gene: TRBJ1-2
CDR3 protein: ASRETGVSYGYT

clone size: once
V gene: TRBV7-2
J gene: TRBJ1-1
CDR3 protein: ASRTDLMNTEAF

clone size: NA
V gene: TRBV30
J gene: TRBJ1-4
CDR3 protein: AWSGTGGPNEKLF

clone size: NA
V gene: TRBV15
J gene: TRBJ2-7
CDR3 protein: ATSRGDRDREQY

clone size: NA
V gene: TRBV7-2
J gene: TRBJ2-1
CDR3 protein: ASSPPGLASNEQF

clone size: NA
V gene: TRBV7-2
J gene: TRBJ2-1
CDR3 protein: ASSLSGTSIYEQF

clone size: NA
V gene: TRBV11-1
J gene: TRBJ2-1
CDR3 protein: ASRTKPSGSYNEQF

clone size: NA
V gene: TRBV5-1
J gene: TRBJ2-7
CDR3 protein: ASSVGQGDYEQY

clone size: NA
V gene: TRBV2
J gene: TRBJ1-5
CDR3 protein: ASSQSRDRGRQPQH

clone size: once
V gene: TRBV4-3
J gene: TRBJ1-3
CDR3 protein: ASSQGKDRGDTIY

clone size: once
V gene: TRBV30
J gene: TRBJ2-7
CDR3 protein: AWRIGAAGNYEQY

clone size: NA
V gene: TRBV28
J gene: TRBJ1-3
CDR3 protein: ASSFPSNAGNTIY

clone size: NA
V gene: TRBV5-6
J gene: TRBJ1-2
CDR3 protein: ASSSITRGDYGYT

clone size: few
V gene: TRBV9
J gene: TRBJ1-2
CDR3 protein: ASSVGNSLSGYT

clone size: NA
V gene: TRBV6-6
J gene: TRBJ2-7
CDR3 protein: ASSSWDRETSYEQY

clone size: NA
V gene: TRBV19
J gene: TRBJ2-7
CDR3 protein: ASSIHNSPYEQY

clone size: NA
V gene: TRBV14
J gene: TRBJ2-3
CDR3 protein: ASSQDGALTSTDTQY

clone size: NA
V gene: TRBV7-2
J gene: TRBJ2-1
CDR3 protein: ASSFSGRGSYNEQF